This TCR beta chain derives from a study of T cells after posttransplantation cyclophosphamide. Study results and caveats: Donor CD8+ memory clones often dominated recipient blood repertoires at later times.

Germline V gene data show CDR1 as SGDLS and CDR2 as YYNGEE. CDR3 size: 11 residues. Trimming took off 3 bases at V and 6 bases at J, with 6 bases between the two ends. A single count supports this clone. Antigen specificity is unknown. Using immunoSEQ multiplex PCR, the repertoire was profiled, and TCRdb retains in-frame clones only, with some absent. The repertoire holds 32,000 or so clones, with approximately 90% as singletons. This TCR derives from a woman between 40 and 55 years old with a blood cancer, CMV-positive, and with a related stem cell donor. The chain carries TRBV9 and TRBJ1-1; no firm D call. Sequencing used PBMCs. The CDR3 loop reads CASSDGPEAFF. In DNA, the CDR3 is TGTGCCAGCAGCGATGGGCCTGAAGCTTTCTTT.